Shown below are 21 T cell receptor beta chains from a single sample sequenced in a study of blood T cells in healthy people across ages. Primers used in a second PCR of about 6 to 11 cycles were a sample-barcoded 5' primer and a J-beta primer mix. TCRdb re-called the 5' RACE reads with MiXCR, one entry per CDR3 protein. In the table there are some 900,000 distinct CDR3 sequences, around 28% of which are singletons. The specimen was blood. These receptors came from a woman of 80 years or more in good health.

V is TRBV7-2 and J is TRBJ1-1, with D unresolved. The V end was cut by 1 base, the J end by 2 bases, with 11 bases between. This CDR3 comprises 15 residues. CDR1 is SGHTA, CDR2 FQGNSA, per germline. The CDR3 bases are TGTGCCAGCAGCTTAGTGCAGGCCCTTAACACTGAAGCTTTCTTT. It yields the protein CASSLVQALNTEAFF.

This clonotype was picked up many times. The chain links TRBV7-9 to TRBJ2-5, with D possibly called TRBD1 or TRBD2 (5 bases each). V was clipped by 2 bases and J by 4 bases, with 17 bases between them. This CDR3 comprises 16 residues. Germline CDR1 and CDR2: SEHNR and FQNEAQ (reference sequence). CDR3 nucleotide sequence: TGTGCCAGCAGCTTATTAACTGGGACCCAGGGAGAGACCCAGTACTTC. Translated, it gives CASSLLTGTQGETQYF.

The sample holds many counts of this clonotype. Here the CDR3 reads CASSTATGNNSPLHF. The CDR3 DNA sequence: TGTGCCAGCAGCACCGCGACAGGGAATAATTCACCCCTCCACTTT. V gene TRBV7-9 combines with J gene TRBJ1-6; TRBD1 aligns across 7 bases. J gave up 5 bases and V 5 bases, and 6 bases lay outside the gene matches. Germline V gene lookup returns CDR1 SEHNR and CDR2 FQNEAQ (reference sequence). CDR3 length equals 15 residues.

This clonotype was found a few times. The chain carries TRBV2 and TRBJ2-5, with D possibly being TRBD1 or TRBD2 (5 bases each). Germline CDR1 reads SNHLY; CDR2 reads FYNNEI. Trimming cost V 6 bases and J 9 bases, with 23 bases left between them. CDR3 length: 15 residues. The CDR3, as DNA: TGTGCCAGCAGCCGGGGACCCAATCCCTCGGTGGCCCAGTACTTC. This codes for CASSRGPNPSVAQYF. The whole variable domain, filled in from reference TRBV2 and TRBJ2-5, reads EPEVTQTPSHQVTQMGQEVILRCVPISNHLYFYWYRQILGQKVEFLVSFYNNEISEKSEIFDDQFSVERPDGSNFTLKIRSTKLEDSAMYFCASSRGPNPSVAQYFGPGTRLLVL.

This clonotype showed up many times. The chain combines TRBV24-1 with TRBJ2-1; 9 bases are a match to TRBD2. The J segment lost 6 bases and the V segment lost 5 bases, leaving 7 bases of the junction unmatched. CDR1 is KGHDR and CDR2 is SFDVKD in the germline V gene. The CDR3 runs 15 residues. CDR3 in DNA: TGTGCCACCAGTGGAGAGCGGGGGGAACGCAATGAGCAGTTCTTC. It is translated as CATSGERGERNEQFF.

About this clonotype: A read error is possible here, since a much larger clone lies one base away. V is TRBV9 and J is TRBJ2-7; unclear D gene. There are 12 residues in the CDR3. Looked up from germline, CDR1 is SGDLS and CDR2 is YYNGEE. V was clipped by 2 bases and J by 5 bases, with 8 bases between them. CDR3 in DNA: TGTGCCAGCAGCGTCCTAGGCCACGAGCAGTACTTC. Its protein product is CASSVLGHEQYF.

With respect to this clonotype: Relative to the germline gene, one junction end is altered; a read error may explain this. The rearrangement joins TRBV20-1 to TRBJ2-1, with 9 bases lining up with TRBD2. The end of the DNA fits TRBJ2-7 better, so the J call may be wrong. Germline loops: CDR1 DFQATT, CDR2 SNEGSKA (reference sequence). The length of the CDR3 is 17 residues. CDR3 protein: CSARVVVAGAPYNEQYF. CDR3 in DNA: TGTAGTGCTAGAGTGGTCGTAGCGGGGGCACCCTACAATGAGCAGTACTTC.

Comment on this clonotype: At one end, the junction sequence differs from germline, possibly due to a read error. The V call is TRBV5-5, the J call TRBJ2-1; 9 nucleotides line up with TRBD1. Germline V gene data show CDR1 as SGHKS and CDR2 as YYEKEE (reference sequence). There are 15 residues in the CDR3. This CDR3 reads CASSNRDREDNEQVF. CDR3 in DNA: TGTGCCAGCAGCAACCGGGACAGGGAGGACAATGAGCAGGTCTTC.

This clonotype showed up many times. V and J are TRBV6-2 or TRBV6-3 and TRBJ1-4; a possible D gene is TRBD1 (6 bases). V shed 6 bases and J shed 7 bases, with 12 bases lying between them. From germline, CDR1 is MNHEY and CDR2 SVGEGT. The CDR3 length is 13 residues. As DNA, the CDR3 is TGTGCCAGCAGCTCAGGGGCCGTTGAAAAACTGTTTTTT. Encoded protein: CASSSGAVEKLFF.

This clonotype was seen repeatedly, ten times or more. The genes are TRBV11-3 and TRBJ2-5, with D possibly TRBD1 on 5 matching bases. The CDR3 contains 14 residues. V lost 4 bases, J lost 5 bases, and 14 bases lay in between. The germline V gene has CDR1 SGHNT and CDR2 YENEEA. The CDR3, as DNA: TGTGCCAGCAGCTCCAGTAGGGGTTTGGAGACCCAGTACTTC. Its protein product is CASSSSRGLETQYF.

The chain links TRBV7-9 to TRBJ1-2; TRBD1 agrees at 7 bases. Per germline, CDR1 SEHNR and CDR2 FQNEAQ (reference sequence). Trimming removed 1 base from V and 6 bases from J; junction bases left unmatched: 20. The CDR3 covers 19 residues. The CDR3 coding sequence is TGTGCCAGCAGCTTAGAGGTATTGACACCGGAGACAGGGAGAGATGGCTACACCTTC. Amino acids: CASSLEVLTPETGRDGYTF.

This clonotype has only one observation. The chain carries TRBV9 and TRBJ2-5; 10 bases fit TRBD2. The CDR3 covers 15 residues. The J segment lost 11 bases and the V segment lost 2 bases, leaving 12 bases of the junction unmatched. Germline CDR1 SGDLS, CDR2 YYNGEE. DNA of the CDR3: TGTGCCAGCAGCGTTGTCAGCGGGGGGGATAATGAGCAGTACTTC. This codes for CASSVVSGGDNEQYF.

This clonotype was picked up many times. This chain links TRBV11-2 with TRBJ1-6; D gene unclear. V was trimmed by 4 bases and J by 7 bases, leaving 17 bases between them. Germline CDR1 and CDR2: SGHAT and FQNNGV. This CDR3 is 16 amino acids long. The CDR3 region is CASSSPKSSPNSPLHF. In DNA form, the CDR3 reads TGTGCCAGCAGCTCGCCTAAAAGTAGCCCCAATTCACCCCTCCACTTT. The entire variable domain, with the rest obtained from reference TRBV11-2 and TRBJ1-6, is as follows: EAGVAQSPRYKIIEKRQSVAFWCNPISGHATLYWYQQILGQGPKLLIQFQNNGVVDDSQLPKDRFSAERLKGVDSTLKIQPAKLEDSAVYLCASSSPKSSPNSPLHFGNGTRLTVT.

The rearrangement links TRBV29-1 to TRBJ2-3, with D possibly TRBD1 on 6 matching bases. This CDR3 is 14 amino acids long. Germline CDR1 and CDR2: SQVTM and ANQGSEA. V was cut by 6 bases and J by 4 bases, with 17 bases left in between. For the CDR3, the DNA is TGCAGCGTCTCCCCAGAAACAGGGTCAGATACGCAGTATTTT. Amino acids: CSVSPETGSDTQYF.

About this clonotype itself: A much larger clonotype is one base distant, so this may be a read error. The chain links TRBV30 to TRBJ2-5, with a tentative D call TRBD2 (7 bases). Trimming left V 4 bases short and J 11 bases short, with 17 bases between. This CDR3 has 12 amino acids. Germline V gene sequence: CDR1 GTSNPN, CDR2 SVGIG (reference sequence). CDR3 nucleotides: TGTGCCTGGAATGGGGGGGCAGGAGAGCAGTACTTC. Amino acids: CAWNGGAGEQYF.

The V call is TRBV24-1, the J call TRBJ1-1, with D perhaps TRBD1 (6 bases). V lost 0 bases and J lost 1, with 26 bases in between. The CDR3 totals 21 residues. Per the germline V gene, CDR1 is KGHDR and CDR2 is SFDVKD. The CDR3, as DNA: TGTGCCACCAGTGATTTGCAAGCCCCCCACCCCCGGGGGGCGGGGAACACTGAAGCTTTCTTT. Translation gives CATSDLQAPHPRGAGNTEAFF.

This clonotype was seen repeatedly, ten times or more. The chain couples TRBV10-3 to TRBJ2-5; the D gene is possibly TRBD2 (5 bases). CDR1 is ENHRY and CDR2 is SYGVKD in the germline V gene. V lost 0 bases, J lost 1 base, and 6 bases lay in between. The CDR3 is 14 amino acids. The DNA for the CDR3 is TGTGCCATCAGTGAGTCAGCGGCCCAAGAGACCCAGTACTTC. Protein sequence: CAISESAAQETQYF.

This clonotype was observed at least ten times. The V and J genes are TRBV7-2 and TRBJ2-5; either TRBD1 or TRBD2 may supply D (7 bases each). Germline assignment: CDR1 SGHTA and CDR2 FQGNSA. The CDR3 runs to 15 residues. The V gene lost 1 base and the J gene lost 2 bases, with 11 bases spanning the gap. The CDR3, as DNA: TGTGCCAGCAGCTTAGATCAGGGGGGGCAAGAGACCCAGTACTTC. This encodes CASSLDQGGQETQYF.

This clonotype was counted between two and nine times. J is TRBJ1-3 and V is TRBV7-8; a weak D match, TRBD1 (6 bases). The CDR3 consists of 16 residues. Germline CDR1 is SGHVS and CDR2 is FQNEAQ. Trimming removed 1 base at V and 0 bases at J, with 10 bases between. The CDR3 nucleotides read TGTGCCAGCAGCTTAGGAGACAGGATCTCTGGAAACACCATATATTTT. Encoded protein: CASSLGDRISGNTIYF.

This clonotype turned up a few times. The chain is built from TRBV4-3 and TRBJ1-1; possible D gene TRBD1, 5 bases. CDR3 length equals 15 residues. From germline, CDR1 is LGHNA and CDR2 YSLEER. Trimming stripped 2 bases from V and 4 bases from J, with 14 bases between. The CDR3: CASSQKGWDATEAFF. For the CDR3, the DNA is TGCGCCAGCAGCCAAAAGGGTTGGGACGCCACTGAAGCTTTCTTT.

The rearrangement links TRBV27 to TRBJ1-6; the D is unclear. This CDR3 has 14 amino acids. The ends were cut back, 6 bases at V and 6 bases at J, with 12 bases in the middle. In germline, CDR1 is MNHEY, CDR2 SMNVEV (reference sequence). As DNA, the CDR3 is TGTGCCAGCAGGTTTTGGGCAGCTAATTCACCCCTCCACTTT. This sequence encodes CASRFWAANSPLHF.